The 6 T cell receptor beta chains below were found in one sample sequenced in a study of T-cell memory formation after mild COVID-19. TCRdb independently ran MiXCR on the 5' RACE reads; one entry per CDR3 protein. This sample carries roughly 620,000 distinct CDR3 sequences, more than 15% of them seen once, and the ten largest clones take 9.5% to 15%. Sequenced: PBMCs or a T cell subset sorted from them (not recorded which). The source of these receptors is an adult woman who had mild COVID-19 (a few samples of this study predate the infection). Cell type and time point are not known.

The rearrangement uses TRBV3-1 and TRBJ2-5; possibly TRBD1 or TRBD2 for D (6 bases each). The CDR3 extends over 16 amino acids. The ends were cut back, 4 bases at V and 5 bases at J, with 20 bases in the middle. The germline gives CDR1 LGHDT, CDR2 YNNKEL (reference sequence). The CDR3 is CASSLSHGGREETQYF. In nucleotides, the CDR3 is TGTGCCAGCAGCCTTTCCCACGGGGGCCGGGAGGAGACCCAGTACTTC.

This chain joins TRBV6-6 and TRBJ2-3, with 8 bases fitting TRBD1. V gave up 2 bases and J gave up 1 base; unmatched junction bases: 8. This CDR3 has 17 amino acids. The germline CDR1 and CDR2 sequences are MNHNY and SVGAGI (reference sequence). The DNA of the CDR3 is TGTGCCAGCAGTTACCTGGCAGGGGGCCTCGGCACAGATACGCAGTATTTT. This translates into CASSYLAGGLGTDTQYF.

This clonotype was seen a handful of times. The CDR3 here is CASSGQAYGYTF. The CDR3 coding sequence is TGTGCCAGCAGTGGACAGGCGTATGGCTACACCTTC. The chain has TRBV12-3 or TRBV12-4 and TRBJ1-2, with 7 bases that match TRBD1. This CDR3 contains 12 residues. V dropped 5 bases and J dropped 5; count of bases not matched to a gene: 2.

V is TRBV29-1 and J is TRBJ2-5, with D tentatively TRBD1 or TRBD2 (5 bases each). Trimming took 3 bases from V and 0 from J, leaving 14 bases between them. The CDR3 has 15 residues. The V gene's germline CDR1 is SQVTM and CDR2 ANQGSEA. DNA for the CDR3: TGCAGCGTTGAGTGGCAGGGAGAGTACCAAGAGACCCAGTACTTC. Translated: CSVEWQGEYQETQYF.

The CDR3, as DNA: TGTGCCAGCAGAGAACGCGGTTTCGAGCAGTACTTC. As protein: CASRERGFEQYF. The chain employs TRBV2 and TRBJ2-7, with D uncertain. Germline CDR1 and CDR2: SNHLY and FYNNEI. The CDR3 runs to 12 residues. The V end was cut by 6 bases, the J end by 6 bases, with 12 bases between.

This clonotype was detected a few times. CDR3 in amino acids: CSVDPREDEQYF. CDR3 coding DNA: TGCAGCGTTGACCCCAGGGAGGACGAGCAGTACTTC. The genes are TRBV29-1 and TRBJ2-7; possible D gene TRBD2, 6 bases. V was cut by 3 bases and J by 5 bases, with 11 bases left in between. The CDR3 loop spans 12 amino acids. Per germline, CDR1 SQVTM and CDR2 ANQGSEA.